Below, 13 T cell receptor beta chains from the same sample are listed, as sequenced in a study of OX40 agonist ivuxolimab in advanced cancers. Profiling relied on immunoSEQ multiplex PCR, and the TCRdb table lists in-frame clones only, not all of them. The table has approximately 58,000 clones, about 81% seen once. Sequenced material: CD4+ or CD8+ T cells sorted from blood, taken in a trial of the OX40 agonist ivuxolimab. The receptors here all came from an adult with an advanced solid tumor such as melanoma, head and neck, liver or kidney cancer.

CDR3 sequence reads: CASLYSGSSYEQYF. The CDR3 bases are TGTGCCAGCTTGTATAGCGGAAGCTCCTACGAGCAGTACTTC. The chain links TRBV2 to TRBJ2-7, with D possibly being TRBD2 (6 bases). Germline V gene lookup returns CDR1 SNHLY and CDR2 FYNNEI. V lost 8 bases and J 0 bases, leaving 14 bases between the germline ends. This CDR3 has 14 residues.

The chain combines TRBV28 with TRBJ2-3; D unresolved. From germline, CDR1 is MDHEN and CDR2 SYDVKM. V was shortened by 6 bases and J by 2 bases, with 6 bases between the two germline ends. The CDR3 consists of 12 residues. The CDR3 loop is CASSPNTDTQYF. The CDR3 DNA sequence: TGTGCCAGCAGCCCTAACACAGATACGCAGTATTTT. The entire variable domain, with the rest obtained from reference TRBV28 and TRBJ2-3, is as follows: DVKVTQSSRYLVKRTGEKVFLECVQDMDHENMFWYRQDPGLGLRLIYFSYDVKMKEKGDIPEGYSVSREKKERFSLILESASTNQTSMYLCASSPNTDTQYFGPGTRLTVL.

The chain couples TRBV7-9 to TRBJ2-3; 8 bases are shared with TRBD2. This CDR3 region has 19 residues. V lost 5 bases, J lost 5 bases, and 21 bases stayed unmatched. Germline CDR1 is SEHNR and CDR2 is FQNEAQ (reference sequence). The CDR3: CASSPLPWEPGGAGDTQYF. CDR3 nucleotides: TGTGCCAGCAGCCCCCTTCCGTGGGAACCCGGGGGGGCCGGAGATACGCAGTATTTT.

The gene calls are TRBV5-6 and TRBJ1-5; D uncertain. The CDR3 length is 17 residues. V was clipped by 1 base and J by 2 bases, with 16 bases between them. Germline V gene data show CDR1 as SGHDT and CDR2 as YYEEEE. In DNA form, the CDR3 reads TGTGCCAGCAGCTTGTACTTTGAGGGTGTAGGCAATCAGCCCCAGCATTTT. Translation: CASSLYFEGVGNQPQHF.

V gene TRBV5-8 combines with J gene TRBJ1-2; no reliable D call. V gave up 2 bases and J gave up 8 bases, with 10 bases separating them. The CDR3 spans 12 residues. Germline assignment: CDR1 SGHTS and CDR2 YDEGEE. The CDR3 is CASSFPPGGYTF. In DNA form, the CDR3 reads TGTGCCAGCAGCTTTCCCCCAGGAGGCTACACCTTC.

This clone has only a few counts. The rearrangement joins TRBV19 to TRBJ1-1, with D unresolved. There are 13 residues in the CDR3. V lost 8 bases and J 3 bases, leaving 13 bases between the germline ends. Germline CDR1 LNHDA, CDR2 SQIVND (reference sequence). The CDR3, as DNA: TGTGCCAGTGGGGATGGGTGGTACACTGAAGCTTTCTTT. It yields the protein CASGDGWYTEAFF.

This clone showed up just once. The gene calls are TRBV7-3 and TRBJ2-6; D is undetermined. The CDR3 is 13 residues long. Germline-derived CDR1 and CDR2 are SGHTA and FQGTGA. V was shortened by 0 bases and J by 3 bases, with 0 bases between the two germline ends. CDR3 bases: TGTGCCAGCAGCTTAACTGGGGCCAACGTCCTGACTTTC. Protein sequence: CASSLTGANVLTF. The complete variable domain, with remaining parts taken from reference TRBV7-3 and TRBJ2-6, reads GAGVSQTPSNKVTEKGKYVELRCDPISGHTALYWYRQSLGQGPEFLIYFQGTGAADDSGLPNDRFFAVRPEGSVSTLKIQRTERGDSAVYLCASSLTGANVLTFGAGSRLTVL.

The chain couples TRBV2 to TRBJ2-7; the match to TRBD1 covers 9 bases. The CDR3 runs to 14 residues. Germline loops: CDR1 SNHLY, CDR2 FYNNEI. With V trimmed by 4 bases and J by 4 bases, 5 bases remained unmatched. The CDR3 bases are TGTGCCAGCAGTGCCGACAGGGGGAATTACGAGCAGTACTTC. Translation gives CASSADRGNYEQYF.

In this sample, this clone turned up once. The J gene is TRBJ2-3, the V gene TRBV6-6; TRBD2 matches at 13 bases. Trimming took 6 bases from V and 6 from J; bases not matched to a gene: 6. Germline values: CDR1 MNHNY, CDR2 SVGAGI (reference sequence). There are 15 residues in the CDR3. The CDR3 protein is CASRLAGGPADTQYF. Here the CDR3 DNA reads TGTGCCAGCAGACTAGCGGGGGGGCCCGCTGATACGCAGTATTTT.

This clone was recorded only once. This chain joins TRBV5-5 and TRBJ1-5; D is unresolved. Trimming took 3 bases from V and 7 from J, leaving 14 bases between them. The CDR3 is made up of 14 amino acids. CDR1 and CDR2 from the germline V gene are SGHKS and YYEKEE (reference sequence). This CDR3 reads CASSSSRAGQPQHF. CDR3 sequence (DNA): TGTGCCAGCAGCTCTTCTCGGGCGGGGCAGCCCCAGCATTTT.

The chain links TRBV2 to TRBJ2-1; TRBD1 is a possible D gene (5 bases). Between the trimmed V and J ends, which lost 0 bases and 0 bases, there was a span of 15 bases. From germline, CDR1 is SNHLY and CDR2 FYNNEI. CDR3 length equals 18 residues. The CDR3 loop is CASSEARWGLSSYNEQFF. CDR3 sequence (DNA): TGTGCCAGCAGTGAAGCGCGGTGGGGCCTAAGCTCCTACAATGAGCAGTTCTTC.

The chain couples TRBV30 to TRBJ1-1; D perhaps matches TRBD1 (6 bases). The CDR3 consists of 15 residues. Germline assignment: CDR1 GTSNPN and CDR2 SVGIG (reference sequence). The V and J ends lost 5 bases and 6 bases respectively, with 22 bases between them. The CDR3 coding sequence is TGTGCCTGGGCTCCCTCCCTCGGGGGGGGCGCTGAAGCTTTCTTT. Its translation is CAWAPSLGGGAEAFF. Looking up the rest from reference TRBV30 and TRBJ1-1 gives the full variable domain: SQTIHQWPATLVQPVGSPLSLECTVEGTSNPNLYWYRQAAGRGLQLLFYSVGIGQISSEVPQNLSASRPQDRQFILSSKKLLLSDSGFYLCAWAPSLGGGAEAFFGQGTRLTVV.

This clone turned up a few times. The CDR3 DNA reads TGCGCCAGCAGCTTCGATTGGGGTGAGCAGTTCTTC. Amino acids: CASSFDWGEQFF. The chain is built from TRBV5-1 and TRBJ2-1; D remains unclear. The ends were cut back, 2 bases at V and 9 bases at J, with 9 bases in the middle. CDR1 SGHRS and CDR2 YFSETQ come from the germline V gene. The CDR3 totals 12 residues.